The 15 T cell receptor beta chains below were found in one sample sequenced in a study of T cell responses to AZD1222 COVID-19 vaccine. Repertoires were generated with immunoSEQ multiplex PCR, while TCRdb's copy carries only in-frame clones and drops some. The top ten clones hold around 4.4% of a sample with about 160,000 clones, 91% of them seen once. The starting material was peripheral blood, obtained on day 0 of AZD1222 vaccination. The receptor set was obtained from an adult in good health.

The J gene is TRBJ2-3, the V gene TRBV11-2, with TRBD2 matching over 7 bases. Unmatched junction bases numbered 12, after V lost 5 bases and J lost 1 base. CDR1 is SGHAT, CDR2 FQNNGV, per germline. The CDR3 totals 17 residues. The CDR3 is CASSPTGGTLGTDTQYF. In DNA form, the CDR3 reads TGTGCCAGCAGCCCCACGGGAGGAACCTTAGGCACAGATACGCAGTATTTT.

This chain uses TRBV5-1 with TRBJ2-3; TRBD2 agrees at 9 bases. The CDR3 runs to 15 residues. Germline V gene lookup returns CDR1 SGHRS and CDR2 YFSETQ. V shed 7 bases, J shed 2 bases, and the junction held 8 bases outside the gene matches. CDR3 in DNA: TGCGCCAGCGGGGCGACTAGCGGATACACAGATACGCAGTATTTT. This gives the protein CASGATSGYTDTQYF.

This chain connects TRBV12-3 or TRBV12-4 to TRBJ1-3, with no clear D. The V end was cut by 4 bases, the J end by 4 bases, with 5 bases between. The CDR3 has 12 residues. Here the CDR3 reads CASSSPGNTIYF. The CDR3 nucleotides are TGTGCCAGCAGTTCTCCCGGAAACACCATATATTTT.

This chain uses TRBV11-2 with TRBJ2-7, with D hard to call. Germline values: CDR1 SGHAT, CDR2 FQNNGV. The CDR3 runs to 12 residues. Trimming took 5 bases from V and 2 from J, leaving 7 bases between them. The CDR3 loop is CASSRVPYEQYF. CDR3 nucleotide sequence: TGTGCCAGCAGCCGTGTTCCCTACGAGCAGTACTTC.

J is TRBJ2-1 and V is TRBV7-2; D is possibly TRBD1 or TRBD2 (5 bases each). The CDR3 has 12 residues. V lost 5 bases, J lost 12 bases, and 14 bases lay in between. CDR1 is SGHTA, CDR2 FQGNSA, per germline. The CDR3 DNA follows: TGTGCCAGCAGCCCCCTCGAGGGGCGGCAGTTCTTC. Residues: CASSPLEGRQFF. Filled out from reference TRBV7-2 and TRBJ2-1, the complete variable domain reads GAGVSQSPSNKVTEKGKDVELRCDPISGHTALYWYRQSLGQGLEFLIYFQGNSAPDKSGLPSDRFSAERTGGSVSTLTIQRTQQEDSAVYLCASSPLEGRQFFGPGTRLTVL.

The chain has TRBV6-2 or TRBV6-3 and TRBJ2-5, with D tentatively TRBD2 (5 bases). The germline V and J ends were trimmed by 0 bases and 9 bases, with 14 bases remaining between them. The CDR3 has 14 residues. Per the germline V gene, CDR1 is MNHEY and CDR2 is SVGEGT. The CDR3 sequence: CASSYSGAEGPQYF. CDR3 nucleotides: TGTGCCAGCAGTTACTCGGGCGCTGAGGGCCCCCAGTACTTC.

CDR3 coding DNA: TGTGCCAGCAGCTCCTCTCCGGACAGGGGAAGATACGGCTACACCTTC. Its protein is CASSSSPDRGRYGYTF. The chain combines TRBV11-1 with TRBJ1-2; 9 bases fit TRBD1. The CDR3 contains 16 residues. Trimming cost V 4 bases and J 8 bases; bases outside gene matches: 14. Germline assignment: CDR1 SGHAT and CDR2 FQDESV (reference sequence).

The rearrangement joins TRBV6-5 to TRBJ1-1; D gene ambiguous. Looked up from germline, CDR1 is MNHEY and CDR2 is SVGAGI. The V and J ends lost 6 bases and 4 bases respectively, with 15 bases between them. The CDR3 totals 14 residues. In DNA form, the CDR3 reads TGTGCCAGCAGCCGAGAAGGGCGAGGCACTGAAGCTTTCTTT. Its protein product is CASSREGRGTEAFF.

V and J are TRBV11-3 and TRBJ1-3, with D maybe TRBD1 (6 bases). With 6 bases removed from V and 0 bases from J, the gap between germline ends came to 24 bases. The germline V gene has CDR1 SGHNT and CDR2 YENEEA. The CDR3 spans 19 residues. CDR3 sequence: CASSHIRGGRHYSGNTIYF. CDR3 DNA sequence: TGTGCCAGCAGTCACATAAGGGGGGGCCGGCACTACTCTGGAAACACCATATATTTT.

V is TRBV5-1 and J is TRBJ2-3, with D possibly matching TRBD2 (6 bases). The CDR3 is 17 amino acids. Germline loops: CDR1 SGHRS, CDR2 YFSETQ. Trimming left V 1 base short and J 0 bases short, with 15 bases between. CDR3 bases: TGCGCCAGCAGCTTGATTGGTAGCGGTACTAGCACAGATACGCAGTATTTT. Its translation: CASSLIGSGTSTDTQYF. Full variable domain (rest looked up from reference TRBV5-1 and TRBJ2-3): KAGVTQTPRYLIKTRGQQVTLSCSPISGHRSVSWYQQTPGQGLQFLFEYFSETQRNKGNFPGRFSGRQFSNSRSEMNVSTLELGDSALYLCASSLIGSGTSTDTQYFGPGTRLTVL.

The chain is built from TRBV12-3 or TRBV12-4 and TRBJ2-1; D is possibly TRBD2 (6 bases). The CDR3 loop spans 13 amino acids. Trimming removed 6 bases from V and 5 bases from J, with 11 bases in between. For the CDR3, the DNA is TGTGCCAGCAGCCACGAGCGGGACAATGAGCAGTTCTTC. Amino acid sequence: CASSHERDNEQFF.

This chain joins TRBV2 and TRBJ1-3; the D is unclear. In germline, CDR1 is SNHLY, CDR2 FYNNEI. Between the trimmed V and J ends, which lost 2 bases and 4 bases, there was a span of 9 bases. The CDR3 totals 14 residues. CDR3 DNA: TGTGCCAGCAGTGAATTGCAGGCCGGAAACACCATATATTTT. This translates into CASSELQAGNTIYF. Based on the CDR3 plus reference TRBV2 and TRBJ1-3, the full variable domain is EPEVTQTPSHQVTQMGQEVILRCVPISNHLYFYWYRQILGQKVEFLVSFYNNEISEKSEIFDDQFSVERPDGSNFTLKIRSTKLEDSAMYFCASSELQAGNTIYFGEGSWLTVV.

This chain links TRBV27 with TRBJ1-5; D perhaps matches TRBD1 (5 bases). V lost 3 bases, J lost 7 bases, and 13 bases lay in between. In germline, CDR1 is MNHEY, CDR2 SMNVEV (reference sequence). The CDR3 runs 14 residues. The CDR3 region has the DNA TGTGCCAGCAGTTTCGTAGGGGCGGGACAGCCCCAGCATTTT. Its translation is CASSFVGAGQPQHF.

In the case of this clone: One end of the junction fails to match germline, which may point to a read error. This chain uses TRBV7-7 with TRBJ2-2; D call uncertain. CDR1 and CDR2 from the germline V gene are SSHAT and FNYEAQ (reference sequence). CDR3 length: 12 amino acids. The CDR3 nucleotides read TGTGCTAGCAGCTCACTCGACGGGGAGCTGTTTTTT. This translates into CASSSLDGELFF.

The chain uses TRBV6-5 and TRBJ2-7; 7 bases are shared with TRBD2. The germline V gene encodes CDR1 MNHEY and CDR2 SVGAGI. J lost 3 bases, V lost 7 bases, and 9 bases had no gene match. The CDR3 totals 14 residues. CDR3 sequence reads: CASKDGTTRYEQYF. CDR3 sequence (DNA): TGTGCCAGCAAGGACGGGACTACTCGCTACGAGCAGTACTTC.